The sequence of this T cell receptor (beta chain) was determined in a study of shared clonotypes between healthy human individuals. Comments on this clone: What it binds is unknown.

V was clipped by 0 bases and J by 6 bases, with 14 bases between them. The CDR3 totals 15 residues. Germline values: CDR1 LNHDA, CDR2 SQIVND (reference sequence). Study findings and constraints: Non-shared clonotypes had lower generation probabilities than those shared by all four donors.

Data came from immunoSEQ multiplex PCR; TCRdb stores just in-frame clones and leaves some out. The sample holds approximately 2.5 million clones, 85% to 95% seen once. Partitioning of CD4+ cells yielded a CD45RA+ naive subset and a CD45RA-negative memory subset. V usage is TRBV19 and J usage is TRBJ1-2; no clear D gene. The receptor comes from a man in his late teens or twenties in good health. The material sequenced was naive CD4+ T cells sorted from blood. As to subset: CD45RA+ positively selected. CDR3 region: CASSIERRTDNGYTF. CDR3 bases: TGTGCCAGTAGTATAGAACGGAGGACCGACAATGGCTACACCTTC.